This T cell receptor beta chain is from a study of blood T cell repertoires in COVID-19 (TCRdb year 2020). Study-wide context: Collaborator samples came from the United States, Italy and Spain and covered acute and convalescent phases of COVID-19. A freely available public database, intended as a resource for researchers studying the immune response to SARS-CoV-2, is where the repertoires were released. The samples were drawn from the first 160 participants of the ongoing ImmuneRACE study and from 1,254 subjects provided by 6 global collaborators. HLA class I and class II types, where available, came from metadata supplied by the sample provider rather than from assay-based typing. Subjects who had been exposed to COVID-19, were actively infected with it, or had recovered from it provided the deeply sampled blood TCRbeta repertoires that made up the dataset. The material from the prospective study consisted of cDNA or gDNA derived from T cells, B-cell-depleted T cells, or PBMCs. Sample metadata almost always included a de-identified subject ID, COVID-19 status, age in years and sex. What the authors observed across the whole study: The amount of clinical and demographic metadata varied by source and participant and was provided uncurated.

TCRbeta CDR3 regions were amplified from genomic DNA by means of the immunoSEQ Assay, a bias-controlled multiplex PCR. The published analysis was carried out like this. Nucleated cell counts per sample were estimated from amplification of reference gene primers within the assay. To quantify the absolute abundance of each unique TCRbeta CDR3 rearrangement, sequence reads were collapsed and filtered. For each sample, productive Simpson clonality was calculated by taking the square root of Simpson's diversity index across productive rearrangements. TCRdb holds this immuneACCESS table with in-frame rearrangements only. Some clones are missing; in checked studies, unresolved V genes explain under half, and the rest has no known cause. For V, J and clone size, that table is used; D and trimming come from the DNA. Across this sample there are tens of thousands of clones, with over 75% seen only once. The ten largest clones take up around 7.8% of the sample.

This clone was counted once. Its antigen remains undetermined. Within one base of it there is no much larger clone, and no base qualities were kept. One collaborating source in Seattle enrolled patients while the patients were actively infected and followed the patients over time throughout the course of disease. Whole blood was collected in K2EDTA tubes by collaborating institutions according to the institutions' own protocols. For TCRbeta analysis, collaborator samples were shipped as frozen whole blood, as isolated PBMCs, or as DNA extracted from either sample type. CDR3 length: 16 amino acids, cysteine to phenylalanine. Only CDR3 DNA is held: 48 bases, read in frame from base 1. V drops 0 bases and J drops 0 bases, leaving 7 bases in between. CDR1 SGHRS and CDR2 YFSETQ are derived from the germline V gene.

The clonotype comes from a man aged 40-49 years with COVID-19, enrolled during active disease. The rearrangement combines TRBV5-1 with TRBJ1-6, with the D gene uncertain. What was sequenced was peripheral blood. CDR3 loop: CASSLGGSSYNSPLHF. The DNA is as follows: TGCGCCAGCAGCTTGGGCGGTTCCTCCTATAATTCACCCCTCCACTTT.